The 20 T cell receptor beta chains listed next were all sequenced from one sample in a study of CD8+CD57+ T cells in acquired aplastic anemia. CDR3 and TCR beta VDJ profiling relied on a genomic DNA template. MiXCR, applied by TCRdb to the reads, yields one record per CDR3 protein. The sample carries 200,000 to 250,000 distinct CDR3 sequences, over 60% recorded once. Sample: sorted CD4+, CD8+, or CD8+CD57+ T cells (not recorded which) from PBMCs. The receptors were gathered from a human donor in good health.

This chain uses TRBV7-3 with TRBJ2-3; D call uncertain. This CDR3 is 14 amino acids long. The V gene lost 5 bases and the J gene lost 6 bases, with 15 bases spanning the gap. Germline V gene lookup returns CDR1 SGHTA and CDR2 FQGTGA. CDR3: CASSRTGWMDTQYF. The DNA of the CDR3 is TGTGCCAGCAGCAGGACCGGGTGGATGGATACGCAGTATTTT.

The chain combines TRBV7-2 with TRBJ1-6, with D possibly matching TRBD1 (5 bases). Deletions cut 4 bases from V and 7 bases from J, with 14 bases between. The CDR3 extends over 15 amino acids. Germline V gene lookup returns CDR1 SGHTA and CDR2 FQGNSA. The CDR3 region is CASSSGGWGNSPLHF. DNA for the CDR3: TGTGCCAGCAGCTCGGGGGGATGGGGGAATTCACCCCTCCACTTT.

The chain recombines TRBV4-2 with TRBJ2-1; TRBD2 agrees at 12 bases. Germline V gene sequence: CDR1 LGHNA, CDR2 YNFKEQ. The CDR3 covers 15 residues. J gave up 9 bases and V 2 bases, and 5 bases lay outside the gene matches. The CDR3 spells CASSQLAGGGGEQFF. The CDR3 region has the DNA TGTGCCAGCAGCCAACTAGCGGGGGGGGGCGGTGAGCAGTTCTTC.

In its sample, this clonotype was seen many times. The chain carries TRBV29-1 and TRBJ2-5, with D unclear. This CDR3 spans 10 amino acids. Looked up from germline, CDR1 is SQVTM and CDR2 is ANQGSEA. V lost 5 bases to trimming and J lost 3 bases, with 4 bases between them. CDR3 protein: CSVRKETQYF. DNA for the CDR3: TGCAGCGTTAGAAAAGAGACCCAGTACTTC. Full variable domain (outside the CDR3, taken from reference TRBV29-1 and TRBJ2-5): SAVISQKPSRDICQRGTSLTIQCQVDSQVTMMFWYRQQPGQSLTLIATANQGSEATYESGFVIDKFPISRPNLTFSTLTVSNMSPEDSSIYLCSVRKETQYFGPGTRLLVL.

This clonotype appeared many times. V is TRBV29-1 and J is TRBJ2-3; D is unclear. Between the trimmed V and J ends, which lost 2 bases and 7 bases, there was a span of 13 bases. CDR3 length: 13 residues. CDR1 and CDR2 (germline): SQVTM, ANQGSEA. The CDR3 spells CSVELRIENTQYF. The CDR3 DNA sequence: TGCAGCGTTGAACTACGGATCGAGAATACGCAGTATTTT.

The chain recombines TRBV12-3 or TRBV12-4 with TRBJ2-7; no clear D gene. The CDR3 sequence is 13 residues long. Trimming pared 3 bases from V and 3 bases from J, leaving 9 bases between. CDR3 in DNA: TGTGCCAGCAGTTTGGAAGCGATCTACGAGCAGTACTTC. Translated, it gives CASSLEAIYEQYF.

This clonotype showed up just a few times. CDR3 DNA: TGTGCCAGCAGCTTAACGGGTCAGGGTGTTCGGACCGGGGAGCTGTTTTTT. This gives the protein CASSLTGQGVRTGELFF. The V call is TRBV7-3, the J call TRBJ2-2, with D perhaps TRBD1 (5 bases). The V gene's germline CDR1 is SGHTA and CDR2 FQGTGA. V lost 0 bases to trimming and J lost 5 bases, with 16 bases between them. CDR3 length equals 17 residues.

This clonotype appeared many times. The CDR3 protein is CASSAAVGRTEAFF. The CDR3 nucleotides are TGTGCCAGCAGTGCTGCGGTGGGAAGGACTGAAGCTTTCTTT. The rearrangement links TRBV6-1 to TRBJ1-1; D gene uncertain. CDR3 length equals 14 residues. The ends were cut back, 4 bases at V and 5 bases at J, with 14 bases in the middle. Germline V gene lookup returns CDR1 MNHNS and CDR2 SASEGT.

This clonotype has ten or more counts. The rearrangement links TRBV12-3 or TRBV12-4 to TRBJ2-7; 7 bases agree with TRBD2. The CDR3 is 13 residues long. V lost 5 bases, J lost 5 bases, and 6 bases stayed unmatched. CDR3 in amino acids: CASSAREWDEQYF. CDR3 DNA: TGTGCCAGCAGTGCGCGGGAGTGGGACGAGCAGTACTTC.

The CDR3 protein is CASSVALTNTDTQYF. CDR3 nucleotide sequence: TGTGCCAGCAGCGTAGCTCTAACGAACACAGATACGCAGTATTTT. The chain has TRBV9 and TRBJ2-3; no reliable D call. The CDR3 covers 15 residues. V shed 0 bases and J shed 2 bases, with 10 bases lying between them. Germline CDR1 is SGDLS and CDR2 is YYNGEE.

This clonotype came up many times. This chain links TRBV20-1 with TRBJ2-3; 10 bases fit TRBD2. The germline V gene has CDR1 DFQATT and CDR2 SNEGSKA (reference sequence). The CDR3 has 23 amino acids. After removal of 3 bases from V and 2 bases from J, the junction contained 29 bases not matched to a gene. The CDR3 is CSASSTAFLPGGTSGRATDTQYF. CDR3 in DNA: TGCAGTGCTAGTTCGACTGCGTTTCTTCCCGGAGGGACCAGCGGGAGGGCCACAGATACGCAGTATTTT.

The CDR3 DNA follows: TGCAGCGCCGCACCCGGTGGCTCCTACGAGCAGTACTTC. This sequence encodes CSAAPGGSYEQYF. The chain joins TRBV29-1 to TRBJ2-7; no reliable D call. The CDR3 loop spans 13 amino acids. Germline V CDR1 and CDR2: SQVTM, ANQGSEA. The V gene lost 7 bases and the J gene lost 0 bases, with 13 bases spanning the gap.

The V call is TRBV29-1, the J call TRBJ2-1; weak D call: TRBD1 (5 bases). Trimming shortened V by 7 bases and J by 0 bases, and 13 bases separated the two germline ends. The germline gives CDR1 SQVTM, CDR2 ANQGSEA. The CDR3 sequence is 14 residues long. The CDR3 region is CSDWTPTSYNEQFF. In nucleotides, the CDR3 is TGCAGCGACTGGACACCTACCTCCTACAATGAGCAGTTCTTC.

The table lists this clonotype with a few counts. At one end, the junction sequence differs from germline, possibly due to a read error. The V call is TRBV12-3 or TRBV12-4, the J call TRBJ2-7; TRBD2 is a possible D gene (5 bases). The CDR3 extends over 14 amino acids. The CDR3 spells CASSLGSEEDEQYF. The CDR3 region has the DNA TGTGCCAGCAGCTTAGGGTCTGAGGAGGACGAGCAGTACTTC.

The CDR3 here is CASSEGTDEVYGYTF. CDR3 bases: TGCGCCAGCAGTGAAGGGACAGACGAGGTCTATGGCTACACCTTC. The chain joins TRBV5-1 to TRBJ1-2; TRBD1 agrees at 7 bases. The CDR3 extends over 15 amino acids. With V trimmed by 5 bases and J by 4 bases, 11 bases remained unmatched. Germline-derived CDR1 and CDR2 are SGHRS and YFSETQ.

The genes are TRBV4-3 and TRBJ1-1; the D gene is possibly TRBD1 (5 bases). Germline loops: CDR1 LGHNA, CDR2 YSLEER. The V end was cut by 1 base, the J end by 7 bases, with 16 bases between. The CDR3 totals 15 residues. CDR3 in amino acids: CASSQARAGQGEAFF. CDR3 nucleotide sequence: TGCGCCAGCAGCCAAGCGAGGGCAGGGCAGGGTGAAGCTTTCTTT.

This chain uses TRBV15 with TRBJ2-5, with 9 bases identical to TRBD1. The CDR3 loop spans 14 amino acids. With 1 base clipped from V and 5 bases from J, the junction kept 2 bases outside the gene matches. The germline gives CDR1 LNHNV, CDR2 YYDKDF (reference sequence). CDR3 sequence: CATSRGGQGETQYF. As DNA, the CDR3 is TGTGCCACCAGCAGAGGTGGACAGGGGGAGACCCAGTACTTC.

This chain links TRBV10-3 with TRBJ2-2; TRBD2 matches at 8 bases. Germline CDR1 and CDR2: ENHRY and SYGVKD. CDR3 length equals 12 residues. With 6 bases clipped from V and 7 bases from J, the junction kept 1 base outside the gene matches. The CDR3 region is CAIRGTSGELFF. DNA for the CDR3: TGTGCCATCAGAGGGACTAGCGGGGAGCTGTTTTTT.

About this clonotype itself: The junction differs from germline at one of its ends, possibly a read error. The chain combines TRBV7-3 with TRBJ1-6; D is possibly TRBD1 (5 bases). Per germline, CDR1 SGHTA and CDR2 FQGTGA. The CDR3 length is 16 residues. CDR3 sequence reads: CAGSLRQSSYNSPLHF. DNA of the CDR3: TGTGCCGGCAGCCTTAGACAGAGCTCCTATAATTCACCCCTCCACTTT.

The V call is TRBV29-1, the J call TRBJ2-7, with D unclear. This CDR3 spans 15 amino acids. V shed 0 bases and J shed 2 bases, with 14 bases lying between them. The germline V gene encodes CDR1 SQVTM and CDR2 ANQGSEA. Here the CDR3 reads CSVEDRAGPTYEQYF. The DNA for the CDR3 is TGCAGCGTTGAAGATCGCGCAGGCCCAACCTACGAGCAGTACTTC.